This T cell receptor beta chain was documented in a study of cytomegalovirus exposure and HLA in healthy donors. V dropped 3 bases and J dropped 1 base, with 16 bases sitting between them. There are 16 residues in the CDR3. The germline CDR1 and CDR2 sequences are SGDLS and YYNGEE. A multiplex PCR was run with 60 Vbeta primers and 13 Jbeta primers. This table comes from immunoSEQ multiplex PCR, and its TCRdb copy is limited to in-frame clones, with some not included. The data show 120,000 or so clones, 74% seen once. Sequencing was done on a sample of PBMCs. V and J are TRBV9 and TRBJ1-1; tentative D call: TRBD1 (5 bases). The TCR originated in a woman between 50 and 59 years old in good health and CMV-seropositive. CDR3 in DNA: TGTGCCAGCAGCGGGGGTGGGGGGGGGAGGAACACTGAAGCTTTCTTT. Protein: CASSGGGGGRNTEAFF.